Listed below are T cell receptor beta chains from one sample, sequenced in a study of control samples from healthy donors and cancer patients. TCRdb's table, derived via immunoSEQ multiplex PCR, lists solely in-frame clones and lacks some. The sample yields 75,000 to 90,000 clones, more than 75% seen once. Material for sequencing was blood. Receptors were obtained from a man aged 25 to 40 in good health. CDR3s include the opening cysteine and the closing phenylalanine or tryptophan. Each record gives: V gene, D gene, clone size, J gene, CDR3 protein, CDR3 DNA. A D gene is named only where the DNA matches it firmly. Clone sizes are given selectively: once, few, many, or a class where the clone is expanded.

TRBV9	TRBD1	.	TRBJ1-2	CASSVEGTGTHGYTF	TGTGCCAGCAGCGTAGAAGGGACAGGGACCCATGGCTACACCTTC
TRBV6-5	.	.	TRBJ1-4	CASRAQGLNEKLFF	TGTGCCAGCAGAGCACAGGGCCTTAATGAAAAACTGTTTTTT
TRBV28	.	.	TRBJ2-1	CASIEGSSYNEQFF	TGTGCCAGCATTGAGGGAAGCTCCTACAATGAGCAGTTCTTC
TRBV30	.	.	TRBJ1-1	CAWRVSGVYTEAFF	TGTGCCTGGAGAGTTAGTGGGGTGTACACTGAAGCTTTCTTT
TRBV5-6	.	.	TRBJ1-2	CASSLGQNLYGYTF	TGTGCCAGCAGCTTAGGACAGAACCTCTATGGCTACACCTTC
TRBV2	.	.	TRBJ1-5	CASSEGSYQPQHF	TGTGCCAGCAGTGAGGGCAGTTATCAGCCCCAGCATTTT
TRBV5-4	.	.	TRBJ1-2	CASSLEPGTVNYGYTF	TGTGCCAGCAGCTTGGAACCCGGGACGGTGAACTATGGCTACACCTTC
TRBV19	.	.	TRBJ1-5	CASSSPLQGDGQPQHF	TGTGCCAGTAGTTCCCCCCTGCAGGGAGACGGGCAGCCCCAGCATTTT
TRBV12-2	.	.	TRBJ1-2	CASRFWTGQYGYTF	TGTGCAAGTCGCTTTTGGACAGGGCAATATGGCTACACCTTC
TRBV19	TRBD1	.	TRBJ1-1	CASRDQIQGSTEAFF	TGTGCCAGTAGAGATCAGATACAGGGGAGCACTGAAGCTTTCTTT
TRBV24-1	.	.	TRBJ1-5	CATSDGVSLHQPQHF	TGTGCCACCAGTGATGGGGTCTCTTTACATCAGCCCCAGCATTTT
TRBV7-9	.	.	TRBJ2-5	CASSPIRTTQYF	TGTGCCAGCAGCCCGATCAGGACGACCCAGTACTTC
TRBV24-1	.	.	TRBJ2-7	CATSDVPPAYEQYF	TGTGCCACCAGTGACGTTCCTCCAGCCTACGAGCAGTACTTC
TRBV9	.	.	TRBJ2-1	CASSGGSSYNEQFF	TGTGCCAGCAGCGGGGGGAGCTCCTACAATGAGCAGTTCTTC
TRBV7-2	TRBD1	once	TRBJ2-1	CASSLGTGNSYNEQFF	TGTGCCAGCAGCTTGGGGACAGGTAACTCCTACAATGAGCAGTTCTTC
TRBV9	.	.	TRBJ1-3	CASSPQKGSGNTIYF	TGTGCCAGCAGCCCCCAAAAGGGTTCTGGAAACACCATATATTTT